The T cell receptor (beta chain) under discussion was sequenced for a study of beta chain features in type 1 diabetes. For the study at large: There were 107,917,701 sorted cells examined across all samples. Study results and limitations: TCRB rearrangement may or may not be influenced by HLA type; here this remained unresolved. Cells expressing TCR highly could be over-represented by cDNA sequencing.

Sorted cells reached over 95% purity in every population. Expressed TCRB transcripts got sequenced, as all isolated RNA was reverse transcribed. The method was immunoSEQ multiplex PCR; TCRdb's version includes in-frame clones alone and lacks a portion of them. The sample has 850,000 to 900,000 clones, 15% to 20% seen once; the top ten hold around 0.02%. Note on this clone: Its target is not known.

What was sequenced was naive CD4+ T cells from blood. The receptor was derived from a woman aged 18-29 years in good health.

The chain's CDR3 is CASSLAQTSGINNEQFF. CDR3 DNA sequence: TGTGCCAGCAGCTTAGCCCAAACTAGCGGGATAAACAATGAGCAGTTCTTC. J is TRBJ2-1 and V is TRBV7-8, with 10 bases fitting TRBD2. The V gene's germline CDR1 is SGHVS and CDR2 FQNEAQ. V dropped 0 bases and J dropped 5; count of bases not matched to a gene: 7. The CDR3 has 17 amino acids.